The clone carrying this TCR beta chain was seen just once. This sample is drawn from a study of blood T cell repertoires in COVID-19. Study details: Samples came from the United States, Italy and Spain, spanning acute and convalescent COVID-19. From T cells, B-cell-depleted T cells, or PBMCs came the material, which was cDNA or gDNA.

The CDR3 loop spans 16 amino acids. Deletions cut 4 bases from V and 3 bases from J, with 17 bases between. Germline CDR1 reads SGHDN; CDR2 reads FVKESK. Original handling: It was from reference gene primer amplification that nucleated cell counts were estimated. TCRdb's table, derived via immunoSEQ multiplex PCR, lists solely in-frame clones and lacks some. V and J calls and clone size are copied from that table; D and trimming were computed from the DNA. The sample holds roughly 87,000 clones, around 85% seen once. This sequence originates from a woman aged 55-70 years with acute or convalescent COVID-19. The sample was peripheral blood. V is TRBV14 and J is TRBJ2-3, with a tentative D call TRBD2 (5 bases). CDR3 coding DNA: TGTGCCAGCAGCCCTCCTACCCGGGGTCGGACAGATACGCAGTATTTT. Translating it yields CASSPPTRGRTDTQYF. Supplemented by reference TRBV14 and TRBJ2-3, the full variable domain reads EAGVTQFPSHSVIEKGQTVTLRCDPISGHDNLYWYRRVMGKEIKFLLHFVKESKQDESGMPNNRFLAERTGGTYSTLKVQPAELEDSGVYFCASSPPTRGRTDTQYFGPGTRLTVL.